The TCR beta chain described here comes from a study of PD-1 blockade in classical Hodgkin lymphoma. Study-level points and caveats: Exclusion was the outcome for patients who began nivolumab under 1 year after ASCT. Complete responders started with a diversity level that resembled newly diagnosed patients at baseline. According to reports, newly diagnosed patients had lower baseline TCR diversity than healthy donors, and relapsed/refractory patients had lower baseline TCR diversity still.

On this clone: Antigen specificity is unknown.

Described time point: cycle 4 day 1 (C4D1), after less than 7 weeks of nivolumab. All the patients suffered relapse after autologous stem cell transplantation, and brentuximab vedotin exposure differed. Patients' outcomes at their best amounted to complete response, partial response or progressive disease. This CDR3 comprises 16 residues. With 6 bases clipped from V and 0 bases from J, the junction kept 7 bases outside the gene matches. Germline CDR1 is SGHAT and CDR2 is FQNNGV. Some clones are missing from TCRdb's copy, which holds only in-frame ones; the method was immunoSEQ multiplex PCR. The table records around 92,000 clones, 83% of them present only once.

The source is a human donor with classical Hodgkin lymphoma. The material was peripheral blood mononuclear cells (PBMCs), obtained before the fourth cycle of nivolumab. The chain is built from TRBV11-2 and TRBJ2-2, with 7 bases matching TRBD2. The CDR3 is CASRGGTPANTGELFF. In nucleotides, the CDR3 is TGTGCCAGCAGGGGAGGGACCCCTGCGAACACCGGGGAGCTGTTTTTT.